Listed below are T cell receptor beta chains from one sample, sequenced in a study of blood T cell repertoires in COVID-19. Sequencing used immunoSEQ multiplex PCR; TCRdb keeps in-frame clones, though not all of them. The sample records about 130,000 clones, 86% being singletons. Sequenced input: peripheral blood. The source is a human donor in a cohort sampled during active COVID-19. Both conserved end residues are part of each CDR3. The D gene is left open where the match is weak. The size field is filled for only some rows; it gives once, few, many or a size class.

clone size	D gene	V gene	J gene	CDR3 protein	CDR3 DNA
NA	TRBD2	TRBV18	TRBJ2-2	CASSPVGTSNTGELFF	TGTGCCAGCTCACCAGTAGGGACTAGTAACACCGGGGAGCTGTTTTTT
NA	TRBD2	TRBV7-8	TRBJ2-5	CASSLKAGLAGGRQETQYF	TGTGCCAGCAGCTTAAAGGCGGGACTAGCGGGAGGGAGACAAGAGACCCAGTACTTC
NA	NA	TRBV10-1	TRBJ2-5	CASSESTGNGETQYF	TGCGCCAGCAGTGAGTCGACGGGGAATGGAGAGACCCAGTACTTC
NA	NA	TRBV28	TRBJ2-3	CASTRLSGTPTDTQYF	TGTGCCAGCACCCGCCTGAGCGGGACACCCACAGATACGCAGTATTTT
NA	TRBD1	TRBV25-1	TRBJ1-4	CASSAPPTGGREKLFF	TGTGCCAGCAGTGCCCCGCCGACAGGGGGGAGGGAAAAACTGTTTTTT
NA	NA	TRBV7-2	TRBJ1-2	CASSLSWSPYGYTF	TGTGCCAGCAGCCTGAGTTGGAGTCCCTATGGCTACACCTTC
few	TRBD1	TRBV24-1	TRBJ2-1	CATSGVQGGPYNEQFF	TGTGCCACCAGCGGGGTACAGGGGGGTCCCTACAATGAGCAGTTCTTC
few	TRBD2	TRBV2	TRBJ2-1	CASNLLAGGGYEQFF	TGTGCCAGCAATCTACTAGCGGGGGGCGGCTATGAGCAGTTCTTC
NA	TRBD2	TRBV7-2	TRBJ2-3	CASTVGGRGTDTQYF	TGTGCCAGCACCGTGGGCGGGAGGGGCACAGATACGCAGTATTTT
once	NA	TRBV7-2	TRBJ2-3	CASSYSPSGTDTQYF	TGTGCCAGCAGCTATAGCCCTAGCGGCACAGATACGCAGTATTTT
NA	NA	TRBV6-2/TRBV6-3	TRBJ2-1	CASTPSSYNEQFF	TGTGCCAGCACCCCGAGCTCCTACAATGAGCAGTTCTTC
NA	TRBD1	TRBV18	TRBJ1-1	CASSLDRGNTEAFF	TGTGCCAGCTCCTTAGACAGGGGCAACACTGAAGCTTTCTTT
NA	NA	TRBV13	TRBJ2-1	CASSRGSYNEQFF	TGTGCCAGCAGCCGGGGCTCCTACAATGAGCAGTTCTTC
NA	TRBD1	TRBV4-1	TRBJ1-2	CASSSPGQGSYGYTF	TGCGCCAGCAGCTCACCGGGACAGGGAAGCTATGGCTACACCTTC
NA	TRBD2	TRBV27	TRBJ2-7	CASSLSGGSGFYEQYF	TGTGCCAGCAGTTTATCGGGCGGGAGTGGATTCTACGAGCAGTACTTC
few	NA	TRBV7-2	TRBJ2-1	CASSRMGRAGLSYNEQFF	TGTGCCAGCAGCCGCATGGGGAGAGCGGGTCTCTCCTACAATGAGCAGTTCTTC